These T cell receptor beta chains were read from a single sample in a study of T cell repertoires in cytomegalovirus infection. No cognate antigen is known for these TCRs. From the reads, TCRdb called clonotypes with MiXCR, one entry per CDR3 protein. Of 650,000 to 900,000 distinct CDR3 sequences in the sample, 30% to 35% were seen once. Source: cultured CD8+ T cells from PBMCs, taken from culture after CMV antigen stimulation. The receptors here all came from a human donor in good health (CMV status not recorded). Some clones in this sample may be carry-over from other donors' samples. CDR3s include the opening cysteine and the closing phenylalanine or tryptophan. A D gene is named only where the DNA matches it firmly. The listing skips clone size in some rows; elsewhere it reads once, few, many or a size class.

V gene: TRBV4-1
D gene: .
clone size: many
J gene: TRBJ2-4
CDR3 DNA: TGCGCCAGCAGCCAAGAATGGGACACCAAAAACATTCAGTACTTC
CDR3 protein: CASSQEWDTKNIQYF

V gene: TRBV7-3
D gene: .
clone size: few
J gene: TRBJ2-3
CDR3 DNA: TGTGCCAGCAGCCCCGGGATCCCATCCGATACGCAGTATTTT
CDR3 protein: CASSPGIPSDTQYF

V gene: TRBV20-1
D gene: TRBD1
clone size: .
J gene: TRBJ2-4
CDR3 DNA: TGCAGTGCTAGAGATGCCGAGAGAGGGGGCCTCTCCAAAAACATTCAGTACTTC
CDR3 protein: CSARDAERGGLSKNIQYF

V gene: TRBV29-1
D gene: .
clone size: .
J gene: TRBJ1-1
CDR3 DNA: TGCAGCGTTGAAGATGTGGGTATGAACACTGAAGCTTTCTTT
CDR3 protein: CSVEDVGMNTEAFF

V gene: TRBV7-2
D gene: TRBD1
clone size: many
J gene: TRBJ2-1
CDR3 DNA: TGTGCCAGCAGCTTAGATCGGGACAGGTACAATGAGCAGTTCTTC
CDR3 protein: CASSLDRDRYNEQFF

V gene: TRBV25-1
D gene: .
clone size: few
J gene: TRBJ1-1
CDR3 DNA: TGTGCCAGCAGTGAATTCTGGGAAGACGCTGACACTGAAGCTTTCTTT
CDR3 protein: CASSEFWEDADTEAFF

V gene: TRBV12-3/TRBV12-4
D gene: .
clone size: .
J gene: TRBJ1-1
CDR3 DNA: TGTGCCAGCACCTCATCGATGAACACTGAAGCTTTCTTT
CDR3 protein: CASTSSMNTEAFF

V gene: TRBV4-1
D gene: TRBD2
clone size: .
J gene: TRBJ2-5
CDR3 DNA: TGCGCCAGCAGCCAAGGACGGACTAGCGGACAAGAGACCCAGTACTTC
CDR3 protein: CASSQGRTSGQETQYF

V gene: TRBV19
D gene: TRBD2
clone size: .
J gene: TRBJ2-1
CDR3 DNA: TGTGCCAGTAGTATAGGGTTCGGGGGGGAGCAGTTCTTC
CDR3 protein: CASSIGFGGEQFF

V gene: TRBV20-1
D gene: TRBD1
clone size: .
J gene: TRBJ2-2
CDR3 DNA: TGCAGTGCTAGAGAAAGGGGACAGCCAAACACCGGGGAGCTGTTTTTT
CDR3 protein: CSARERGQPNTGELFF

V gene: TRBV2
D gene: .
clone size: many
J gene: TRBJ1-1
CDR3 DNA: TGTGCCAGCAGTGGGTCTGTCAGACTGAACACTGAAGCTTTCTTT
CDR3 protein: CASSGSVRLNTEAFF

V gene: TRBV7-6
D gene: .
clone size: .
J gene: TRBJ2-1
CDR3 DNA: TGTGCCAGCAGCTTAGAACAAGCAGGCCTCTCCTACAATGAGCAGTTCTTC
CDR3 protein: CASSLEQAGLSYNEQFF

V gene: TRBV20-1
D gene: .
clone size: once
J gene: TRBJ1-5
CDR3 DNA: TGCAGTGCTAGAGGTCTGGCAGGGGACGGGCAGCCCCAGCATTTT
CDR3 protein: CSARGLAGDGQPQHF

V gene: TRBV10-3
D gene: .
clone size: .
J gene: TRBJ1-2
CDR3 DNA: TGTGCCATCAGTGAGTCAATCGGGGCTGGCTACACCTTC
CDR3 protein: CAISESIGAGYTF

V gene: TRBV6-2/TRBV6-3
D gene: .
clone size: few
J gene: TRBJ1-2
CDR3 DNA: TGTGCCAGCAGTTACTCAGGGGGAAGCTATGGCTACACCTTC
CDR3 protein: CASSYSGGSYGYTF

V gene: TRBV28
D gene: TRBD1
clone size: many
J gene: TRBJ1-5
CDR3 DNA: TGTGCCAGCAGTTGGACAGGGGAAGGGCGGCAGCCCCAGCATTTT
CDR3 protein: CASSWTGEGRQPQHF

V gene: TRBV12-5
D gene: TRBD2
clone size: many
J gene: TRBJ2-1
CDR3 DNA: TGTGCTAGTGAGGGGACTAGCGGGGTCGATGAGCAGTTCTTC
CDR3 protein: CASEGTSGVDEQFF

V gene: TRBV6-1
D gene: .
clone size: .
J gene: TRBJ1-6
CDR3 DNA: TGTGCCAGCAGTGAAAAAGTGAGGGGAGGTGGCCTTTATCTTTCACCCCTCCACTTT
CDR3 protein: CASSEKVRGGGLYLSPLHF

V gene: TRBV14
D gene: .
clone size: .
J gene: TRBJ1-1
CDR3 DNA: TGTGCCAGCAGCCAAGGTTACCCCGGTTTCACTGAAGCTTTCTTT
CDR3 protein: CASSQGYPGFTEAFF

V gene: TRBV19
D gene: TRBD2
clone size: .
J gene: TRBJ2-1
CDR3 DNA: TGTGCCAGTAGTATTGACGCCGATAGTCTAGCGGGGGGAGTATCCTACAATGAGCAGTTCTTC
CDR3 protein: CASSIDADSLAGGVSYNEQFF

V gene: TRBV7-2
D gene: TRBD2
clone size: .
J gene: TRBJ2-7
CDR3 DNA: TGTGCCAGCAGCTTTACTAGCGGGGGGGCCCACGAGCAGTACTTC
CDR3 protein: CASSFTSGGAHEQYF

V gene: TRBV7-2
D gene: TRBD2
clone size: many
J gene: TRBJ2-1
CDR3 DNA: TGTGCCAGCAGCTTAGTGGTTAGCGGGGCCCTGCCTCCTAACAATGAGCAGTTCTTC
CDR3 protein: CASSLVVSGALPPNNEQFF

V gene: TRBV12-5
D gene: .
clone size: many
J gene: TRBJ1-5
CDR3 DNA: TGTGCTAGTGGTTTGGCAGACATTCCCGATCAGCCCCAGCATTTT
CDR3 protein: CASGLADIPDQPQHF

V gene: TRBV7-9
D gene: TRBD2
clone size: many
J gene: TRBJ2-7
CDR3 DNA: TGTGCCAGCAGCCTGGGACTAGCGGGGGGGCGAGTGTCCTACGAGCAGTACTTC
CDR3 protein: CASSLGLAGGRVSYEQYF

V gene: TRBV12-3/TRBV12-4
D gene: .
clone size: .
J gene: TRBJ2-1
CDR3 DNA: TGTGCCAACAGTTTACCCGAGTGGAACTCCTACAATGAGCAGTTCTTC
CDR3 protein: CANSLPEWNSYNEQFF

V gene: TRBV10-3
D gene: .
clone size: few
J gene: TRBJ2-7
CDR3 DNA: TGTGCCATCAGTGATGTGGCTGGCGAGCAGTACTTC
CDR3 protein: CAISDVAGEQYF

V gene: TRBV27
D gene: .
clone size: .
J gene: TRBJ2-3
CDR3 DNA: TGTGCCAGCAGTCCTTTGGGAGAGACAGATACGCAGTATTTT
CDR3 protein: CASSPLGETDTQYF

V gene: TRBV6-1
D gene: TRBD1
clone size: few
J gene: TRBJ1-1
CDR3 DNA: TGTGCCAGCAGTACAGGGGGACACACTGAAGCTTTCTTT
CDR3 protein: CASSTGGHTEAFF

V gene: TRBV9
D gene: .
clone size: .
J gene: TRBJ2-1
CDR3 DNA: TGTACCAGCAGCGAGGGAGGGGGTAATGAGCAGTTCTTC
CDR3 protein: CTSSEGGGNEQFF

V gene: TRBV7-9
D gene: TRBD1
clone size: .
J gene: TRBJ2-2
CDR3 DNA: TGTGCCAGCAGCTCCTCGGACAGGGCCATAAGGACGAACACCGGGGAGCTGTTTTTT
CDR3 protein: CASSSSDRAIRTNTGELFF